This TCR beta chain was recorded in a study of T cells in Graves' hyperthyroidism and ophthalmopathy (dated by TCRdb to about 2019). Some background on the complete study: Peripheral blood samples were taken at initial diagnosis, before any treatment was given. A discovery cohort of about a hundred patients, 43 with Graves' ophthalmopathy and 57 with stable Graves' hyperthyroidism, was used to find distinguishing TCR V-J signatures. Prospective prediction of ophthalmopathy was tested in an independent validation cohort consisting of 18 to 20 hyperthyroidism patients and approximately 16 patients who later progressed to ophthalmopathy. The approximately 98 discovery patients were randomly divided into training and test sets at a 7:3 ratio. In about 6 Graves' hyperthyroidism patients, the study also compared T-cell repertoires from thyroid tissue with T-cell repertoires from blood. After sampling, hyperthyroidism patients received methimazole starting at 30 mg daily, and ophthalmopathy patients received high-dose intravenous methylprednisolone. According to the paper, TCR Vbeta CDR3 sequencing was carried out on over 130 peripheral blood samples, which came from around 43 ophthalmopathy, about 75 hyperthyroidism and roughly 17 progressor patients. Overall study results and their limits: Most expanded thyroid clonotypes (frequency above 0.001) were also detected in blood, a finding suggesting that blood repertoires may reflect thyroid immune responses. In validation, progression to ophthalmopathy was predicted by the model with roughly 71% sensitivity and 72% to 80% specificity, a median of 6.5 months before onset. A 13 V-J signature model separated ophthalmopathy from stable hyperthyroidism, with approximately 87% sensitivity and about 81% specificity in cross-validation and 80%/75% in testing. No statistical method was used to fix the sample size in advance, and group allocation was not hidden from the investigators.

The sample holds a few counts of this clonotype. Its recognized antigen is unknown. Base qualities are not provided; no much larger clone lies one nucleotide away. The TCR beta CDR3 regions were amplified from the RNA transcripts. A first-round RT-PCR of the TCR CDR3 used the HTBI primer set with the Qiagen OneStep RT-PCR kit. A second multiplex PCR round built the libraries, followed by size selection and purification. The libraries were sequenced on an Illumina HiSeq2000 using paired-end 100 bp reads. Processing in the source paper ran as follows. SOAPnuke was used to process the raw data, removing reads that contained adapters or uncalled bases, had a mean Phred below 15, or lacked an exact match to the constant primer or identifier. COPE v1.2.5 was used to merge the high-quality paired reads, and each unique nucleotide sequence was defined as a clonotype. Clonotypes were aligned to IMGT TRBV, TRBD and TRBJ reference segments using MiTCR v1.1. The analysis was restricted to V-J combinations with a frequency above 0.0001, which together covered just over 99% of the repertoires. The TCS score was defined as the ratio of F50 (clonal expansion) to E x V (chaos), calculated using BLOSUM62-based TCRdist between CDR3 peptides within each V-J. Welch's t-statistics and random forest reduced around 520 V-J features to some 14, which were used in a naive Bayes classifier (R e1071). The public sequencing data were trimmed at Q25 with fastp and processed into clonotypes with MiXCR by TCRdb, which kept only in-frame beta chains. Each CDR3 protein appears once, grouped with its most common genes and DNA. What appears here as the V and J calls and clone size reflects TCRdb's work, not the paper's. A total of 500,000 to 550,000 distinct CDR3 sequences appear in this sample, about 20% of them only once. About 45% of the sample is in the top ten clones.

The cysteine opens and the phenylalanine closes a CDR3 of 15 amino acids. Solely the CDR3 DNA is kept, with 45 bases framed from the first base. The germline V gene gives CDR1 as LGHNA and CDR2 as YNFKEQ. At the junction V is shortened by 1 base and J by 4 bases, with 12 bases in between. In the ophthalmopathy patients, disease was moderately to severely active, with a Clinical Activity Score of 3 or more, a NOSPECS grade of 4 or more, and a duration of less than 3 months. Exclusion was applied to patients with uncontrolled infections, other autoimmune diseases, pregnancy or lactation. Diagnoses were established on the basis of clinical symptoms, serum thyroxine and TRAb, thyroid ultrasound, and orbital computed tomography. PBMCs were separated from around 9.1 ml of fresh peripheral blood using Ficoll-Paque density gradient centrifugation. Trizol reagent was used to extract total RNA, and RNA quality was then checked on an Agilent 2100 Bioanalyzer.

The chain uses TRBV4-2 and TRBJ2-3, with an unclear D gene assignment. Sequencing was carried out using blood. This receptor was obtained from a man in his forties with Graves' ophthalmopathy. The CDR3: CASSQADGRADTQYF. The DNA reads TGTGCCAGCAGCCAAGCCGACGGGCGAGCAGATACGCAGTATTTT.